Listed here is a single TCR beta chain. The sample originates from a study of control samples from healthy donors and cancer patients. Data came from immunoSEQ multiplex PCR; TCRdb stores just in-frame clones and leaves some out. This table has 150,000 to 200,000 clones, 85% to 95% appearing once. This sequence originates from a man younger than 40 in good health. Sequences were obtained from blood.

The CDR3 nucleotides are TGTGCCAGCTCACCACCCCAAGATGCCTACGAGCAGTACTTC. This sequence encodes CASSPPQDAYEQYF. The chain recombines TRBV18 with TRBJ2-7; D gene uncertain. V lost 0 bases and J lost 2, with 8 bases in between. Germline CDR1 is KGHSH and CDR2 is LQKENI. CDR3 length: 14 amino acids.